This T cell receptor beta chain came from a study of response to subunit inactivated influenza vaccine. The study, taken as a whole, reports: The study's authors posited that every seasonal influenza vaccination enlists few new T cells.

Each CDR3 protein gets one entry after TCRdb re-called the RT-PCR reads with MiXCR. The sample yields around 790,000 distinct CDR3 sequences, 21% seen once. The CDR3 consists of 14 residues. V shed 5 bases and J 7 bases; nucleotides not matched to a gene: 4. On this clonotype itself: The antigen remains undetermined.

The rearrangement uses TRBV12-3 or TRBV12-4 and TRBJ2-1, with 11 bases matching TRBD2. This TCR came from a man in his forties or fifties who received an inactivated influenza vaccine. The material was PBMCs from blood, obtained roughly 5 days after vaccination. As DNA, the CDR3 is TGTGCCAGCAGTGCTAGCGGGAGGAGGAATGAGCAGTTCTTC. The encoded protein is CASSASGRRNEQFF.